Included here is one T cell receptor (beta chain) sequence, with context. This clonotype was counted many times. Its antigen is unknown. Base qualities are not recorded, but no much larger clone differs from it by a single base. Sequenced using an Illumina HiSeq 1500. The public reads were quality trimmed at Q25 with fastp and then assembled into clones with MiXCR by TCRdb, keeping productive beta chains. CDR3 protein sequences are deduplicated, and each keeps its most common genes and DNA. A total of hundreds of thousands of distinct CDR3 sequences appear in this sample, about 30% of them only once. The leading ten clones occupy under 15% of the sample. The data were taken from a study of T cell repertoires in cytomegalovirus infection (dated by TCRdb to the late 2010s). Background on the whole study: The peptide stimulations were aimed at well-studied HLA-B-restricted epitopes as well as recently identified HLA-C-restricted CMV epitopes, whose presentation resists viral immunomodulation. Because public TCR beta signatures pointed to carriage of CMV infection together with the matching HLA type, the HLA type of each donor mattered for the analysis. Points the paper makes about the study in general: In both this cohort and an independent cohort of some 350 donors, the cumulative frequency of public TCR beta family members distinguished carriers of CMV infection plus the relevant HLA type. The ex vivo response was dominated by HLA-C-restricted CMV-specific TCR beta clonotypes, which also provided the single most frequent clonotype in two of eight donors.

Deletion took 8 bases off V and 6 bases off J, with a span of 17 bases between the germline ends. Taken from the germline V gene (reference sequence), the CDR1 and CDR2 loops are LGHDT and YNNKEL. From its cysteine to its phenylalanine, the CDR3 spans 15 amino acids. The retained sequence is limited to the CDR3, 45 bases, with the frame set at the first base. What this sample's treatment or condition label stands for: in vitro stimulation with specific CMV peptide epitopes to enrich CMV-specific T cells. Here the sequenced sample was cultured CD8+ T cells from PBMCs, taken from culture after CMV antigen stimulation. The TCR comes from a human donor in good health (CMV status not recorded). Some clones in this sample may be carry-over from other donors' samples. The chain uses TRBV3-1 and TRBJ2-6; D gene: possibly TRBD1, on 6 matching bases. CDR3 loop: CASEDRFWAANVLTF. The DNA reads TGTGCCAGCGAGGACAGATTCTGGGCGGCCAACGTCCTGACTTTC. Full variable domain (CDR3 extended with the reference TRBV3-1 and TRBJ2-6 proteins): DTAVSQTPKYLVTQMGNDKSIKCEQNLGHDTMYWYKQDSKKFLKIMFSYNNKELIINETVPNRFSPKSPDKAHLNLHINSLELGDSAVYFCASEDRFWAANVLTFGAGSRLTVL.